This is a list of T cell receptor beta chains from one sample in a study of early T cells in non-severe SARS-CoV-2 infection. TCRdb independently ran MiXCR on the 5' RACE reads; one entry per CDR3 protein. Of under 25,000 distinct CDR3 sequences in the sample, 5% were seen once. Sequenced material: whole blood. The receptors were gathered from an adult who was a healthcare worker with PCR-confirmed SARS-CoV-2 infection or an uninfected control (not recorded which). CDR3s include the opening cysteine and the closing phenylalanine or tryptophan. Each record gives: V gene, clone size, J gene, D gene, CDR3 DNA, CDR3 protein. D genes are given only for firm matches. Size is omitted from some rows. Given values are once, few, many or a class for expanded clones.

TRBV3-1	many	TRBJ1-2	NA	TGTGCCAGCAGCCCGGCCCAGGGGCTCTTAGTATATGGCTACACCTTC	CASSPAQGLLVYGYTF
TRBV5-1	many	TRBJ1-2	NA	TGCGCCAGCAGCTGGGACGGTAACTATGGCTACACCTTC	CASSWDGNYGYTF
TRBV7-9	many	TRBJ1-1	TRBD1	TGTGCCAGCAGCTTAGATCACCCCGGGGCAGGGGGAACTGAAGCTTTCTTT	CASSLDHPGAGGTEAFF
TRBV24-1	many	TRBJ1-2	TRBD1	TGTGCCACCAGCAGTGGTAGAGACAGGGGGCGATTGGATGGCTACACCTTC	CATSSGRDRGRLDGYTF
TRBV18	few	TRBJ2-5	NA	TGTGCCAGCTCACGATCGGAGCAAGAGACCCAGTACTTC	CASSRSEQETQYF
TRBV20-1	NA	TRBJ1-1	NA	TGCAGTGCTACCGGGATTTTACCCCCCCCGGACAACACTGAAGCTTTCTTT	CSATGILPPPDNTEAFF
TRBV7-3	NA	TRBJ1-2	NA	TGTGCCAGCAGCTCCGAGGAGCTTGGCTACACCTTC	CASSSEELGYTF
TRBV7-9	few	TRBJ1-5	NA	TGTGCCAGCAGCTCAACCGGACAGTTCAATCAGCCCCAGCATTTT	CASSSTGQFNQPQHF
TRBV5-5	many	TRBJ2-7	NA	TGTGCCAGCAGCTCACTGGAGGAGCAGTACTTC	CASSSLEEQYF
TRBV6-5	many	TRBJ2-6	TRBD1	TGTGCCAGCAGTTATGGGACAGGGTACTCTGGGGCCAACGTCCTGACTTTC	CASSYGTGYSGANVLTF
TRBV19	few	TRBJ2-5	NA	TGTGCCAGTAGTATAGGGGCAGGACTACAAGAGACCCAGTACTTC	CASSIGAGLQETQYF
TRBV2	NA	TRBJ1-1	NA	TGTGCCAGCAGTCAACAGGGAAACACTGAAGCTTTCTTT	CASSQQGNTEAFF
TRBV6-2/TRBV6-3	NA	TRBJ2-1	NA	TGTGCCAGCAGTTACCGTCTGGATGAGCAGTTCTTC	CASSYRLDEQFF
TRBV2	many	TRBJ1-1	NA	TGTGCCAGCAGTGAAATGGGGCAGGTTGAAGCTTTCTTT	CASSEMGQVEAFF
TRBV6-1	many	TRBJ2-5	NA	TGTGCCAGCAGTCAAACAGGGATCCAAGAGACCCAGTACTTC	CASSQTGIQETQYF
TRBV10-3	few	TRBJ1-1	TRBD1	TGTGCCACCCGACAGGGGGAGGCAGACACTGAAGCTTTCTTT	CATRQGEADTEAFF
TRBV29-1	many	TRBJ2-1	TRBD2	TGCAGCGTGCACTTGGGACTAGGTGAGCAGTTCTTC	CSVHLGLGEQFF
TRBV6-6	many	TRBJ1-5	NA	TGTGCCAGCAGTCACGATTATAGCAATCAGCCCCAGCATTTT	CASSHDYSNQPQHF
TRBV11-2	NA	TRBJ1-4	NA	TGTGCCAGCAGCCCCTCCCCGAACAGAAGTAATGAAAAACTGTTTTTT	CASSPSPNRSNEKLFF
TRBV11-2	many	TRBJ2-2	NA	TGTGCCAGCAGCCTAGGTCTCAACACCGGGGAGCTGTTTTTT	CASSLGLNTGELFF
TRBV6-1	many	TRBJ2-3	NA	TGTGCCAGCGGACGGGACACACGTACGCAGTATTTT	CASGRDTRTQYF
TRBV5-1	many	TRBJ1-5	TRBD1	TGCGCCAGCAGCCCGGGACAGGCGCACAATCAGCCCCAGCATTTT	CASSPGQAHNQPQHF